This T cell receptor (beta chain) was documented in a study of CD4 T cell repertoires in COVID-19 (dated by TCRdb to 2020 to 2022). Study-level background: For cross-reactivity analysis, CFSE-low cells were expanded with IL-2 for roughly ten days, then relabeled and restimulated with spike proteins from other coronaviruses. The study characterized naturally processed CD4+ T cell responses to SARS-CoV-2 spike and nucleoprotein in COVID-19-recovered individuals, using TCR Vbeta sequencing to assess clonal composition. In three recovered individuals, the researchers analyzed the TCR Vbeta repertoire of SARS-CoV-2-reactive T cells at the subset level. The investigation overall reported the following: Consistent with cross-reactivity, between about 7 and 27% of SARS-CoV-2 clonotypes also showed up in secondary cultures stimulated with SARS-CoV and/or HKU1 spike. Several of the most expanded SARS-CoV-2-reactive clonotypes were found to be shared between two or all three memory subsets, suggesting intraclonal diversification.

With respect to this clone: Its recognized antigen is unknown. No much larger clone exists at a distance of one base, and base qualities are not known.

The library was prepared using the immunoSEQ multiplex PCR assay. As for how the authors treated the data: The Chao-Jaccard similarity index and counts of shared clonotypes were used to quantify repertoire overlap between subsets. Imported from immuneACCESS, the table was reduced by TCRdb to in-frame sequences with V and J called. These copies leave out some clones; in studies compared against another copy, an unresolved V gene accounts for under half, and the cause of the remainder is not known. The DNA was the basis for D and trimming; V, J and clone size are from that table. The sample contains about 75,000 clones, 83% of them found a single time. The ten biggest clones cover 0.45% to 0.7% of the sample. The time point label on this specimen signifies: sample from a COVID-19-recovered individual after infection. The donors were patients who had recovered from mild-to-severe COVID-19. Memory T cell samples that were not cultured went straight to sequencing right after ex vivo isolation. From peripheral blood mononuclear cells, the researchers isolated CD4+ total memory, central memory, effector memory and circulating T follicular helper cells.

The trim is 3 bases for V and 9 bases for J, with a gap of 15 bases between the germline ends. The germline V gene encodes CDR1 DFQATT and CDR2 SNEGSKA (reference sequence). Including the terminal cysteine and phenylalanine, the CDR3 comprises 13 residues. The kept DNA is CDR3 alone, 39 bases in frame from the first base. This specimen was CD4+ T cells from peripheral blood, taken after recovery from COVID-19. The rearrangement combines TRBV20-1 with TRBJ1-5, with TRBD1 tentatively as D gene (5 bases match). The TCR originated in a human donor who had COVID-19. The CDR3: CSASTQGPWPQHF. The DNA reads TGCAGTGCTAGTACCCAGGGCCCATGGCCCCAGCATTTT.